This T cell receptor (beta chain) was sequenced in a study of radiotherapy plus CTLA-4 blockade in lung cancer. Across the study: Of all patients, around 18% responded objectively and about 30% showed disease control.

About this clone: The antigen is undetermined.

Sequenced by immunoSEQ multiplex PCR; TCRdb stores in-frame clones only, minus some. The top ten hold over 4% of the sample, which has fewer than 150,000 clones, about 77% seen once. Ipilimumab CTLA-4 blockade and focal radiation were given to patients with chemo-refractory metastatic non-small-cell lung cancer. Study conclusions and caveats: Tumor-origin TCR clones grew in blood after radiotherapy plus ipilimumab.

CDR1 and CDR2 (germline): LNHDA, SQIVND (reference sequence). The CDR3 runs 12 residues. V was clipped by 6 bases and J by 7 bases, with 12 bases between them. V and J are TRBV19 and TRBJ1-2, with D possibly matching TRBD1 (6 bases). This TCR derives from a human donor with non-small cell lung cancer who had a partial response to radiotherapy plus ipilimumab. The starting material was peripheral blood, obtained from a patient treated with radiotherapy plus ipilimumab. CDR3: CASSRQDGGYTF. For the CDR3, the DNA is TGTGCCAGTAGCCGACAGGACGGTGGCTACACCTTC.